The text below deals with one T cell receptor (beta chain). The antigen is unknown. The data originate from a study of T cell responses to AZD1222 COVID-19 vaccine. Findings and caveats of the study: Spike-wide coverage was observed for vaccine-associated CD4 TCRs, with dominant responses at 160-218 and 743-854. White British ancestry dominated among donors, who included more females, and clonal diversity was possibly underestimated. Without day 14 samples, only post-peak T cell repertoires were studied.

Here immunoSEQ multiplex PCR was the method, and the copy in TCRdb shows in-frame clones only, minus some. This sample has 80,000 to 95,000 clones, with about 90% found just once. Trimming removed 1 base from V and 0 bases from J; junction bases left unmatched: 2. The germline gives CDR1 SGHTA, CDR2 FQGTGA. CDR3 length: 17 amino acids. The sequencing here drew on peripheral blood, taken 28 days after the second AZD1222 dose. The chain uses TRBV7-3 and TRBJ2-3; TRBD2 matches at 12 bases. The receptor comes from an adult who received the AZD1222 COVID-19 vaccine. The CDR3 spells CASSLIGTSGSTDTQYF. The DNA of the CDR3 is TGTGCCAGCAGCTTAATTGGGACTAGCGGGAGCACAGATACGCAGTATTTT.